A selection of T cell receptor beta chains follows, all from one sample in a study of blood T cells in healthy people across ages. TCRdb used MiXCR to reprocess the 5' RACE reads, holding one entry per CDR3 protein. The sample gives about 690,000 distinct CDR3 sequences, around two fifths of which show up once; about 32% is in the top ten. Sample: blood. These TCRs come from an elderly man in good health. CDR3s include the opening cysteine and the closing phenylalanine or tryptophan. The D gene is left open where the match is weak. Some rows mark clone size as missing; the rest say once, few, many or name a class of expanded clone.

v_gene,j_gene,d_gene,abundance,CDR3nt,CDR3aa
TRBV7-8,TRBJ1-2,TRBD1,-,TGTGCCGGCAGCTTAGTCCGGGACAGGGGTATCGAAGGCTACACCTTC,CAGSLVRDRGIEGYTF
TRBV9,TRBJ1-3,TRBD1,-,TGTGCCAGCAGCACAGGGGGGGGATCTGGAAACACCATATATTTT,CASSTGGGSGNTIYF
TRBV7-9,TRBJ2-6,-,once,TGTGCCAGCAGCTTTAACAGCCTTGTTTACGGGGCCTCTGGGGCCAACGTCCTGACTTTC,CASSFNSLVYGASGANVLTF
TRBV7-3,TRBJ2-2,TRBD1,-,TGTGCCAGCAGCTCAAACAGGGGGCTGAGTGGCGGGGAGCTGTTTTTT,CASSSNRGLSGGELFF
TRBV6-2/TRBV6-3,TRBJ2-5,TRBD1,few,TGTGCCAGCAGTTATGGGGTCAGGGGGTACCAAGAGACCCAGTACTTC,CASSYGVRGYQETQYF
TRBV20-1,TRBJ2-3,-,-,TGCAGTGCTAGAGATGAGGCAGGGGTCCTTCGGGATATGCAGTATTTT,CSARDEAGVLRDMQYF
TRBV29-1,TRBJ1-3,-,-,TGCAGCGTTGTAGGGGGGCTAGCTGGAAACACCATATATTTT,CSVVGGLAGNTIYF
TRBV20-1,TRBJ2-3,-,-,TGCAGTGCTGTCGTTGCGTTTTCAAAAGATACGCAGTATTTT,CSAVVAFSKDTQYF
TRBV24-1,TRBJ2-1,-,once,TGTGCCACCAGTCCCAGAGGTAAGGCCTACAATGAGCAGTTCTTC,CATSPRGKAYNEQFF
TRBV29-1,TRBJ2-5,-,once,TGCAGCGTTTCCCCTTTGGCAGTCCTCAATGAGCAGTACTTC,CSVSPLAVLNEQYF
TRBV6-1,TRBJ1-2,-,few,TGTGCCGGGCTCCTGGGTTCAGCCTACACCTTC,CAGLLGSAYTF
TRBV7-2,TRBJ2-7,TRBD2,many,TGTGCCATAGAAAGTCTAGCGGGAGGGCTAGTCGACGAGCAGTACTTC,CAIESLAGGLVDEQYF
TRBV28,TRBJ1-5,-,-,TGTGCCAGCAGTTCCACCGGGAGGCGGGGCGAGCCCCAGCATTTT,CASSSTGRRGEPQHF
TRBV29-1,TRBJ2-3,TRBD2,few,TGCAGCGTCCCCACTAGCGGGAGGACAGATACGCAGTATTTT,CSVPTSGRTDTQYF
TRBV6-5,TRBJ1-5,TRBD1,-,TGTGCCAGCAGTACAGGGGGAACGTCTGGCAATCAGCCCCAGCATTTT,CASSTGGTSGNQPQHF
TRBV20-1,TRBJ1-1,TRBD1,-,TGCAGTGCTAGACAGGGGGCAGGCACTGAAGCTTTCTTT,CSARQGAGTEAFF
TRBV21-1,TRBJ2-7,-,few,TGTGCCAGCTTCAAGACAGCTCAATACTACGAGCAGTACTTC,CASFKTAQYYEQYF
TRBV4-3,TRBJ2-5,TRBD2,-,TGCGCCAGCAGCCCTAGCCGGGCGGGGGGGCTGGAGACCCAGTACTTC,CASSPSRAGGLETQYF
TRBV12-3/TRBV12-4,TRBJ2-5,-,-,TGTGCCAGCAGTCCCGTCGGCCCCGTGGGAGAGACCCAGGACTTC,CASSPVGPVGETQDF
TRBV20-1,TRBJ1-6,TRBD1,-,TGCAGTGCTAGAGGACAGGGGGCGGGATCACCCCTCCACTTT,CSARGQGAGSPLHF
TRBV7-2,TRBJ2-2,-,-,TGTGCCAGCAGCTTATTGGCAGGGGGGCCCGCGTCGCACACCGGGGAGCTGTTTTTT,CASSLLAGGPASHTGELFF
TRBV10-2,TRBJ2-7,TRBD1,-,TGCGCCAGCATTAAGGACAGGGAGGATGGTCGCTACGAGCGGTACTTC,CASIKDREDGRYERYF
TRBV7-6,TRBJ2-5,-,-,TGTGCCAGCAGCTCACTAGCCCCAGAGACCCAGTACTTC,CASSSLAPETQYF
TRBV12-3/TRBV12-4,TRBJ2-7,-,-,TGTGCCAGCAGTTTAAGACGGATTGGGACCGAGCAGTACTTC,CASSLRRIGTEQYF
TRBV19,TRBJ2-5,TRBD1,-,TGTGCCAGTAGTAACGCCGGGACAGTAAAGGAGACCCAGTACTTC,CASSNAGTVKETQYF
TRBV11-2,TRBJ2-3,TRBD2,-,TGTGCCAGCAGCTTCACCGGGACTAGCGGCACAGATACGCAGTATTTT,CASSFTGTSGTDTQYF
TRBV10-3,TRBJ2-1,TRBD1,once,TGTGCCATCAGGGAGGACAGGGGGCCCAATGAGCAGTTCTTC,CAIREDRGPNEQFF
TRBV6-6,TRBJ2-1,TRBD1,-,TGTGCCAGCAGTCATGCACCCGGGACAGGCTCCTACAATGAGCAGTTCTTC,CASSHAPGTGSYNEQFF
TRBV29-1,TRBJ1-5,TRBD1,-,TGCAGCACCGGAAGGGACAGAAATCAGCCCCAGCATTTT,CSTGRDRNQPQHF
TRBV7-6,TRBJ2-6,TRBD1,-,TGTGCCAGCAGCTCCACAGGCCGGACAGGCTCTGGGGCCAACGTCCTGACTTTC,CASSSTGRTGSGANVLTF
TRBV28,TRBJ2-3,TRBD1,-,TGTGCCAGCACTTCGACAGGGGCAGATACGCAGTATTTT,CASTSTGADTQYF
TRBV12-3/TRBV12-4,TRBJ1-5,-,many,TGTGCCAGCATTGAAGGAGGTAGCAATCAGCCCCAGCATTTT,CASIEGGSNQPQHF
TRBV5-1,TRBJ2-3,TRBD1,few,TGCGCCAGCAGCCCGACAGGGAAAGTCACAGATACGCAGTATTTT,CASSPTGKVTDTQYF
TRBV6-1,TRBJ1-1,-,-,TGTGCCAGCAGCCAGGGAGTCGGCACTGAAGCTTTCTTT,CASSQGVGTEAFF
TRBV6-6,TRBJ2-3,TRBD2,-,TGTGCCAGCAACGAAGTAGCGGGGGGGACAGATACGCAGTATTTT,CASNEVAGGTDTQYF
TRBV7-9,TRBJ2-5,TRBD2,many,TGTGCCAGCTGGACTAGCGGCTTTTACAATGAGCAGTACTTC,CASWTSGFYNEQYF
TRBV7-2,TRBJ2-3,TRBD2,-,TGTGCCAGCAGCTCCCCAGCGGGAGGGTGGGCAGATACGCAGTATTTT,CASSSPAGGWADTQYF
TRBV5-6,TRBJ2-3,TRBD1,-,TGTGCCAGCAGCGCGGGGAGGGACAGGGGGTATTCAGATACGCAGTATTTT,CASSAGRDRGYSDTQYF
TRBV12-3/TRBV12-4,TRBJ2-5,-,few,TGTGCCAGCAGTTTAGGCGGGGACAGAGGAGAGACCCAGTACTTC,CASSLGGDRGETQYF
TRBV27,TRBJ2-1,-,-,TGTGCCAGCGAAAGCTCCTACACTGAGCAGTTCTTC,CASESSYTEQFF
TRBV29-1,TRBJ1-2,-,few,TGCAGCGTTGGTGGACGGGGTCTTGGCTACACCTTC,CSVGGRGLGYTF
TRBV6-2/TRBV6-3,TRBJ2-5,TRBD2,-,TGTGCCAGCAGTTACGTAGCGGGAGGCCATGAGACCCAGTACTTC,CASSYVAGGHETQYF
TRBV7-2,TRBJ2-7,TRBD1,many,TGTGCCAGCAGCTTGTGGGGGACAGGGGGATCCTACGAGCAGTACTTC,CASSLWGTGGSYEQYF
TRBV12-5,TRBJ2-1,TRBD1,few,TGTGCTAGTGGTTTGGGACAGGGGAGAAACAATGAGCAGTTCTTC,CASGLGQGRNNEQFF
TRBV11-2,TRBJ1-2,-,-,TGTGCCAGCAGCGTAGCGTCAGCTAACTATGGCTACACCTTC,CASSVASANYGYTF
TRBV28,TRBJ2-7,-,few,TGTGCCAGCAGAAGGACCCACACCTACGAGCAGTACTTC,CASRRTHTYEQYF
TRBV14,TRBJ2-3,TRBD1,many,TGTGCCAGCAGCCGTATGGGACAGGGGGTTGCAGATACGCAGTATTTT,CASSRMGQGVADTQYF
TRBV19,TRBJ1-6,-,-,TGTGCCAGTAACCTACTTGGGACAACCGGGTCACCCCTCCACTTT,CASNLLGTTGSPLHF
TRBV5-8,TRBJ2-5,-,-,TGTGCCAGCAGCTTGGCCCTTGGGCAGGGAGGCCAAGAGACCCAGTACTTC,CASSLALGQGGQETQYF
TRBV20-1,TRBJ2-1,-,few,TGCAGTGCAGAGGGGGGGGCAAGCTCCTACAATGAGCAGTTCTTC,CSAEGGASSYNEQFF
TRBV24-1,TRBJ2-6,-,-,TGTGCCACCAGTAATCCACAGGGTACTGGGGCCAACGTCCTGACTTTC,CATSNPQGTGANVLTF
TRBV6-2/TRBV6-3,TRBJ2-7,-,-,TGTGCCAGCACCCGGGGTCCCTCCTACGAGCAGTACTTC,CASTRGPSYEQYF